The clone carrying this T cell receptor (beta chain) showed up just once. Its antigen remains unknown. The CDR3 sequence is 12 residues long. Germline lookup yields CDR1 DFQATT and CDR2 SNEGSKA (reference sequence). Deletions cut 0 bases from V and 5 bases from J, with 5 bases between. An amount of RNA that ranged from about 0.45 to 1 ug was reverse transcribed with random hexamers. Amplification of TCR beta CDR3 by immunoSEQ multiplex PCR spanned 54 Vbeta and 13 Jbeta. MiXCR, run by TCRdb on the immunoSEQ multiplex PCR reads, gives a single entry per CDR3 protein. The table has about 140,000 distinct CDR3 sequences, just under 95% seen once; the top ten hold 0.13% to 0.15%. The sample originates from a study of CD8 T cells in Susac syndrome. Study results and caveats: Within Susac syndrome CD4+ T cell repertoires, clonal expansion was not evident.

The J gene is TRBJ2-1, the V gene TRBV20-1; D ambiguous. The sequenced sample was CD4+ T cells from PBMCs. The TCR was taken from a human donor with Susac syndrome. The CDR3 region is CSARDSHNEQFF. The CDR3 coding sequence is TGCAGTGCTAGAGATAGCCACAATGAGCAGTTCTTC.